The clone carrying this TCR beta chain was recorded only once. The antigen is undetermined. The source of the sample is a study of cytomegalovirus exposure and HLA in healthy donors. This CDR3 has 14 residues. Trimming left V 6 bases short and J 6 bases short, with 14 bases between. Germline lookup yields CDR1 SGHDN and CDR2 FVKESK. Use of 60 Vbeta and 13 Jbeta primers characterized the PCR. Repertoires were generated with immunoSEQ multiplex PCR, while TCRdb's copy carries only in-frame clones and drops some. There are some 98,000 clones in the sample; 80% to 85% occur only once, and over 1.1% lies in the top ten. Whole-study results and caveats: Altogether, more than 150 TCR beta chains were recorded as cytomegalovirus-associated. Rarity characterized most TCR sequences, yet some public TCRs appeared in many donors.

The receptor comes from a man in his forties in good health and CMV-seronegative. The gene calls are TRBV14 and TRBJ2-2; maybe TRBD1 (6 bases). The sequenced sample was PBMCs. The CDR3 loop reads CASRAGVSAGELFF. In DNA form, the CDR3 reads TGTGCCAGCAGAGCAGGGGTTAGCGCCGGGGAGCTGTTTTTT.